These 24 T cell receptor beta chains originate from one sample sequenced in a study of control samples from healthy donors and cancer patients. Method: immunoSEQ multiplex PCR; TCRdb's copy keeps in-frame clones and lacks some. The sample holds 52,000 or so clones, 94% seen once. Sequencing used blood. The source of these receptors is a man aged 30 to 39 in good health.

V and J are TRBV5-6 and TRBJ2-1; unclear D gene. The V gene's germline CDR1 is SGHDT and CDR2 YYEEEE. This CDR3 contains 15 residues. V lost 2 bases and J lost 10, with 19 bases in between. CDR3 sequence (DNA): TGTGCCAGCAGCTTAGGAGCGCATCCCCCCGGGGAGCAGTTCTTC. Translation gives CASSLGAHPPGEQFF.

This chain links TRBV19 with TRBJ2-2, with TRBD2 as a possible D gene (6 bases). The V end was cut by 5 bases, the J end by 5 bases, with 15 bases between. The CDR3 contains 15 residues. Germline assignment: CDR1 LNHDA and CDR2 SQIVND (reference sequence). The CDR3 sequence is CASSSRASGTGELFF. In nucleotides, the CDR3 is TGTGCCAGTAGTTCTCGGGCCAGCGGGACCGGGGAGCTGTTTTTT.

Only one count was recorded for this clone. The chain has TRBV7-2 and TRBJ1-2; D unresolved. This CDR3 is 15 amino acids long. Deletions cut 1 base from V and 0 bases from J, with 9 bases between. Germline V gene lookup returns CDR1 SGHTA and CDR2 FQGNSA. The CDR3 coding sequence is TGTGCCAGCAGCTTAGATTTAACTACTAACTATGGCTACACCTTC. Residues: CASSLDLTTNYGYTF.

CDR3 in amino acids: CASSPKTVDNNSPLHF. The CDR3 DNA reads as TGTGCCAGCTCACCAAAGACGGTCGATAATAATTCACCCCTCCACTTT. The chain has TRBV18 and TRBJ1-6; D is ambiguous. This CDR3 contains 16 residues. V was clipped by 2 bases and J by 5 bases, with 13 bases between them. Germline CDR1 reads KGHSH; CDR2 reads LQKENI.

The chain carries TRBV6-5 and TRBJ1-5; D remains ambiguous. The CDR3 consists of 13 residues. Trimming took 3 bases from V and 4 from J, leaving 7 bases between them. In germline, CDR1 is MNHEY, CDR2 SVGAGI. CDR3 protein: CASSYGDNQPQHF. The CDR3 coding sequence is TGTGCCAGCAGTTATGGGGATAATCAGCCCCAGCATTTT.

The chain links TRBV27 to TRBJ1-6, with 8 bases matching TRBD1. V was pared by 6 bases and J by 9 bases, with 7 bases of the junction left unmatched. The CDR3 runs 14 residues. Germline-derived CDR1 and CDR2 are MNHEY and SMNVEV (reference sequence). In nucleotides, the CDR3 is TGTGCCAGCAGCCGCGGACAGGGCGGTTCACCCCTCCACTTT. Protein: CASSRGQGGSPLHF.

This chain connects TRBV5-1 to TRBJ1-2; perhaps TRBD1 as D (5 bases). The CDR3 runs to 14 residues. V lost 5 bases and J lost 4, with 15 bases in between. Germline V CDR1 and CDR2: SGHRS, YFSETQ. CDR3 sequence (DNA): TGCGCCAGCAGTTCCACCGGGACGGCCTATGGCTACACCTTC. Its translation: CASSSTGTAYGYTF. The full variable domain, its missing parts supplied by reference TRBV5-1 and TRBJ1-2, is KAGVTQTPRYLIKTRGQQVTLSCSPISGHRSVSWYQQTPGQGLQFLFEYFSETQRNKGNFPGRFSGRQFSNSRSEMNVSTLELGDSALYLCASSSTGTAYGYTFGSGTRLTVV.

The rearrangement joins TRBV19 to TRBJ2-1; 7 bases line up with TRBD2. The CDR3 spans 14 residues. The V segment lost 7 bases and the J segment 9 bases; nucleotides outside the gene matches: 12. Germline lookup yields CDR1 LNHDA and CDR2 SQIVND (reference sequence). The CDR3 loop reads CASTVLGGDREQFF. The CDR3 bases are TGTGCCAGTACCGTTTTGGGAGGGGATCGTGAGCAGTTCTTC.

The chain joins TRBV2 to TRBJ1-5; D gene ambiguous. This CDR3 comprises 12 residues. Trimming stripped 6 bases from V and 3 bases from J, with 6 bases between. From germline, CDR1 is SNHLY and CDR2 FYNNEI. CDR3 coding DNA: TGTGCCAGCAGCAGGTCCAATCAGCCCCAGCATTTT. Translated, it gives CASSRSNQPQHF.

This rearrangement joins TRBV6-5 to TRBJ2-1; 8 bases line up with TRBD2. J was trimmed by 9 bases and V by 5 bases; bases with no gene match: 9. This CDR3 contains 14 residues. Germline V CDR1 and CDR2: MNHEY, SVGAGI. CDR3 DNA sequence: TGTGCCAGCAGTACCGGGACTAGAGGGGGTGAGCAGTTCTTC. Translating gives CASSTGTRGGEQFF.

This clone was counted a single time. The chain carries TRBV9 and TRBJ2-1; 13 bases are a match to TRBD2. CDR1 SGDLS and CDR2 YYNGEE come from the germline V gene. J gave up 9 bases and V 0 bases, and 3 bases lay outside the gene matches. The CDR3 length is 15 residues. CDR3 in amino acids: CASSVDTSGRGEQFF. DNA of the CDR3: TGTGCCAGCAGCGTAGATACTAGCGGGAGGGGTGAGCAGTTCTTC.

The rearrangement joins TRBV11-2 to TRBJ2-1; the D gene is possibly TRBD2 (6 bases). Germline CDR1 and CDR2: SGHAT and FQNNGV. The V gene lost 4 bases and the J gene lost 12 bases, with 25 bases spanning the gap. This CDR3 has 16 residues. The CDR3 loop is CASSYEPRDSLGGQFF. For the CDR3, the DNA is TGTGCCAGCAGCTACGAACCCCGGGACTCCCTTGGGGGGCAGTTCTTC. Drawing the rest from reference TRBV11-2 and TRBJ2-1, the complete variable domain is EAGVAQSPRYKIIEKRQSVAFWCNPISGHATLYWYQQILGQGPKLLIQFQNNGVVDDSQLPKDRFSAERLKGVDSTLKIQPAKLEDSAVYLCASSYEPRDSLGGQFFGPGTRLTVL.

The CDR3 DNA sequence: TGTGCCTGGAGTGTACCGACCGTTGGGGCTTTCTTT. Amino acids: CAWSVPTVGAFF. This rearrangement joins TRBV30 to TRBJ1-1, with D hard to call. Germline V CDR1 and CDR2: GTSNPN, SVGIG (reference sequence). V dropped 0 bases and J dropped 11 bases, with 13 bases sitting between them. The CDR3 sequence is 12 residues long. Based on the CDR3 plus reference TRBV30 and TRBJ1-1, the full variable domain is SQTIHQWPATLVQPVGSPLSLECTVEGTSNPNLYWYRQAAGRGLQLLFYSVGIGQISSEVPQNLSASRPQDRQFILSSKKLLLSDSGFYLCAWSVPTVGAFFGQGTRLTVV.

This chain links TRBV4-2 with TRBJ1-1, with D tentatively TRBD1 (5 bases). V lost 4 bases to trimming and J lost 5 bases, with 17 bases between them. The CDR3 contains 15 residues. Germline V gives CDR1 LGHNA, CDR2 YNFKEQ. In DNA, the CDR3 is TGTGCCAGCAGCCCCGACCCCTCAGGGAGTACTGAAGCTTTCTTT. Encoded protein: CASSPDPSGSTEAFF.

J is TRBJ1-2 and V is TRBV5-6, with TRBD1 matching 8 bases. Germline V lookup: CDR1 SGHDT, CDR2 YYEEEE. The CDR3 is 13 amino acids. The trim removed 1 base at V and 14 bases at J, leaving 10 bases unmatched. The CDR3 sequence: CASSLYLGRGQTF. CDR3 DNA sequence: TGTGCCAGCAGCTTGTATCTTGGCAGGGGGCAGACCTTC.

This chain uses TRBV6-4 with TRBJ1-2, with 8 positions matching TRBD1. CDR3 length equals 13 residues. V shed 6 bases, J shed 6 bases, and the junction held 6 bases outside the gene matches. Germline CDR1 and CDR2: MRHNA and SNTAGT. The CDR3 DNA is TGTGCCAGCAGGAGCGGACAGGGAGATGGCTACACCTTC. Encoded protein: CASRSGQGDGYTF.

The rearrangement joins TRBV6-6 to TRBJ1-1, with unresolved D. The CDR3 has 13 amino acids. V lost 6 bases to trimming and J lost 2 bases, with 10 bases between them. CDR1 is MNHNY, CDR2 SVGAGI, per germline (reference sequence). The CDR3, as DNA: TGTGCCAGCAGACCCGACAAAAACACTGAAGCTTTCTTT. This translates into CASRPDKNTEAFF.

The rearrangement links TRBV6-6 to TRBJ2-5; D might be TRBD1 or TRBD2, each matching 5 bases. The CDR3 has 13 amino acids. CDR1 is MNHNY, CDR2 SVGAGI, per germline (reference sequence). Trimming took off 4 bases at V and 5 bases at J, with 11 bases between the two ends. CDR3 residues: CASSWDQGETQYF. In nucleotides, the CDR3 is TGTGCCAGCAGTTGGGACCAAGGGGAGACCCAGTACTTC.

Comments on this clone: One end of the junction does not line up with germline, which may come from a read error. Within the sample, other DNA sequences also encode this same CDR3. This rearrangement joins TRBV6-1 to TRBJ1-3; the D is unclear. Germline V gene lookup returns CDR1 MNHNS and CDR2 SASEGT. The CDR3 sequence is 17 residues long. The CDR3 DNA follows: TGCGCCAGCAGTGCCCCCCCGACCTTCTTAGGGGGAAACACCATATATTTT. This gives the protein CASSAPPTFLGGNTIYF.

This chain links TRBV3-1 (or the pseudogene TRBV3-2) with TRBJ1-4; D gene uncertain. This CDR3 is 17 amino acids long. Trimming left V 0 bases short and J 8 bases short, with 19 bases between. Per the germline V gene, CDR1 is LGHDT and CDR2 is YNNKEL (reference sequence). The CDR3 here is CASSQDQATIAGEKLFF. DNA of the CDR3: TGTGCCAGCAGCCAAGACCAGGCGACAATAGCGGGGGAAAAACTGTTTTTT.

The rearrangement joins TRBV3-1 (or the pseudogene TRBV3-2) to TRBJ1-2; perhaps TRBD1 as D (5 bases). There are 15 residues in the CDR3. Germline V lookup: CDR1 LGHDT, CDR2 YNNKEL (reference sequence). The V and J ends lost 4 bases and 7 bases respectively, with 19 bases between them. The CDR3 spells CASSRSIPGGSGYTF. Here the CDR3 DNA reads TGTGCCAGCAGCCGCTCCATCCCGGGGGGAAGTGGCTACACCTTC.

This clone was observed once. Given a much more abundant clone one base away, this may be a read error. This chain joins TRBV4-1 and TRBJ2-2; D may match TRBD1 or TRBD2 (6 bases each). The CDR3 contains 15 residues. CDR1 and CDR2 (germline): MGHRA, YSYEKL. This CDR3 is CARSQGWGAAGELFF. In nucleotides, the CDR3 is TGCGCCCGCAGCCAAGGGTGGGGGGCGGCCGGGGAGCTGTTTTTT.

J is TRBJ1-6 and V is TRBV6-5; no clear D. Germline V lookup: CDR1 MNHEY, CDR2 SVGAGI. The CDR3 is made up of 14 amino acids. The V and J ends lost 0 bases and 6 bases respectively, with 6 bases between them. CDR3: CASSYSHSNSPLHF. CDR3 in DNA: TGTGCCAGCAGTTACTCTCATTCTAATTCACCCCTCCACTTT.

The chain combines TRBV28 with TRBJ1-2, with 8 bases matching TRBD1. CDR1 and CDR2 (germline): MDHEN, SYDVKM. V lost 7 bases, J lost 3 bases, and 10 bases stayed unmatched. The CDR3 extends over 15 amino acids. CDR3 in DNA: TGTGCCAGCATATCGGTCAACAGGGGGGACTATGGCTACACCTTC. Its protein is CASISVNRGDYGYTF.